Below, 23 T cell receptor beta chains from the same sample are listed, as sequenced in a study of blood T cell repertoires in COVID-19. Assay: immunoSEQ multiplex PCR; the TCRdb copy retains only in-frame clones and omits some. The sample has more than 200,000 clones; around 90% are singletons. The material sequenced was PBMCs or T cells enriched from blood (not recorded which). The source is a man between 25 and 39 years old who had recovered from COVID-19.

The chain combines TRBV7-2 with TRBJ2-3, with 12 bases that match TRBD2. Looked up from germline, CDR1 is SGHTA and CDR2 is FQGNSA. With V trimmed by 5 bases and J by 2 bases, 2 bases remained unmatched. The CDR3 sequence is 15 residues long. This chain's CDR3 is CASSRTSGATDTQYF. The CDR3 DNA follows: TGTGCCAGCAGCAGGACTAGCGGGGCCACAGATACGCAGTATTTT.

The rearrangement links TRBV7-9 to TRBJ2-6; tentative D call: TRBD1 (5 bases). This CDR3 region has 15 residues. Per the germline V gene, CDR1 is SEHNR and CDR2 is FQNEAQ (reference sequence). V lost 1 base to trimming and J lost 2 bases, with 6 bases between them. DNA for the CDR3: TGTGCCAGCAGCTTAGTAGGGGCTGGGGCCAACGTCCTGACTTTC. The encoded protein is CASSLVGAGANVLTF. The full variable domain, with the rest looked up from reference TRBV7-9 and TRBJ2-6, is DTGVSQNPRHKITKRGQNVTFRCDPISEHNRLYWYRQTLGQGPEFLTYFQNEAQLEKSRLLSDRFSAERPKGSFSTLEIQRTEQGDSAMYLCASSLVGAGANVLTFGAGSRLTVL.

V gene TRBV6-2 or TRBV6-3 combines with J gene TRBJ1-5; D is possibly TRBD1 (5 bases). The CDR3 is 14 amino acids. The germline gives CDR1 MNHEY, CDR2 SVGEGT. Deletions cut 6 bases from V and 6 bases from J, with 15 bases between. Here the CDR3 reads CASSLDSSPQPQHF. CDR3 DNA: TGTGCCAGCAGCCTAGACAGTTCCCCTCAGCCCCAGCATTTT.

The chain is built from TRBV5-4 and TRBJ1-3; weak D call: TRBD1 (6 bases). Germline V gene sequence: CDR1 SGHNT, CDR2 YYREEE (reference sequence). This CDR3 spans 15 amino acids. The ends were cut back, 3 bases at V and 7 bases at J, with 17 bases in the middle. CDR3 nucleotide sequence: TGTGCCAGCAGCTCCGCCAGGGGAAGTTGGAACACCATATATTTT. This gives the protein CASSSARGSWNTIYF. The whole variable domain, filled in from reference TRBV5-4 and TRBJ1-3, reads ETGVTQSPTHLIKTRGQQVTLRCSSQSGHNTVSWYQQALGQGPQFIFQYYREEENGRGNFPPRFSGLQFPNYSSELNVNALELDDSALYLCASSSARGSWNTIYFGEGSWLTVV.

About this clone itself: The junction differs from germline at one of its ends, possibly a read error. The same CDR3 can be traced to other DNA sequences in this sample. The CDR3 DNA reads as TGCGCCAGCCCCGCCGGATACGGGGGGGGGAGCAATCAGCCCCAGCATTTT. As protein: CASPAGYGGGSNQPQHF. The chain joins TRBV7-4 to TRBJ1-5; maybe TRBD1 (5 bases). Germline V gene sequence: CDR1 SGHVT, CDR2 SQSDAQ. The CDR3 covers 17 residues.

The gene calls are TRBV14 and TRBJ1-1, with D uncertain. Germline CDR1 SGHDN, CDR2 FVKESK. Trimming left V 5 bases short and J 7 bases short, with 17 bases between. The CDR3 is 14 amino acids. The CDR3 protein is CASSGESRTGEAFF. The CDR3 DNA reads TGTGCCAGCAGCGGTGAGTCGAGGACTGGTGAAGCTTTCTTT.

This sequence joins TRBV11-2 and TRBJ2-7; 7 bases align to TRBD1. This CDR3 is built from 14 residues. The V segment lost 8 bases and the J segment 3 bases; nucleotides outside the gene matches: 10. In germline, CDR1 is SGHAT, CDR2 FQNNGV. Here the CDR3 DNA reads TGTGCCAGCGGAAAGACAGGGAAAGTCTACGAGCAGTACTTC. Translating gives CASGKTGKVYEQYF. Full variable domain (remainder filled in from reference TRBV11-2 and TRBJ2-7): EAGVAQSPRYKIIEKRQSVAFWCNPISGHATLYWYQQILGQGPKLLIQFQNNGVVDDSQLPKDRFSAERLKGVDSTLKIQPAKLEDSAVYLCASGKTGKVYEQYFGPGTRLTVT.

The chain joins TRBV9 to TRBJ2-6; 9 nucleotides agree with TRBD1. V was clipped by 3 bases and J by 1 base; unmatched bases: 11. Germline-derived CDR1 and CDR2 are SGDLS and YYNGEE. The CDR3 extends over 19 amino acids. For the CDR3, the DNA is TGTGCCAGCAGCGCTACCGGGACAGGGCGTTCTTCTGGGGCCAACGTCCTGACTTTC. It encodes CASSATGTGRSSGANVLTF.

This chain's CDR3 is CASSSGQLNQPQHF. The CDR3 DNA is TGTGCCAGCAGCTCGGGACAGCTCAATCAGCCCCAGCATTTT. This sequence joins TRBV3-1 (or the pseudogene TRBV3-2) and TRBJ1-5; 7 bases fit TRBD1. The CDR3 consists of 14 residues. Germline V gene sequence: CDR1 LGHDT, CDR2 YNNKEL (reference sequence). V dropped 5 bases and J dropped 3; count of bases not matched to a gene: 4.

This chain joins TRBV11-3 and TRBJ1-6; D is uncertain. The CDR3 covers 12 residues. Germline CDR1 is SGHNT and CDR2 is YENEEA. Trimming pared 4 bases from V and 8 bases from J, leaving 6 bases between. CDR3 protein: CASSSTDSPLHF. Written as DNA, the CDR3 is TGTGCCAGCAGCTCCACGGATTCACCCCTCCACTTT.

The CDR3 here is CSVAQGRYEQYF. In DNA, the CDR3 is TGCAGCGTTGCCCAGGGGAGATACGAGCAGTACTTC. This chain links TRBV29-1 with TRBJ2-7, with D possibly being TRBD1 (6 bases). V was shortened by 4 bases and J by 4 bases, with 11 bases between the two germline ends. This CDR3 comprises 12 residues. The germline V gene encodes CDR1 SQVTM and CDR2 ANQGSEA.

The chain joins TRBV4-2 to TRBJ1-6; D unclear. Deletions cut 0 bases from V and 7 bases from J, with 19 bases between. Germline assignment: CDR1 LGHNA and CDR2 YNFKEQ. This CDR3 spans 18 amino acids. The CDR3 nucleotides read TGTGCCAGCAGCCAAGATTTCGACGGGAATAGGCCGAATTCACCCCTCCACTTT. This sequence encodes CASSQDFDGNRPNSPLHF.

The chain uses TRBV2 and TRBJ2-7; 10 nucleotides agree with TRBD2. The CDR3 loop spans 15 amino acids. The ends lost 7 bases at V and 6 bases at J; junction bases unmatched: 12. Germline assignment: CDR1 SNHLY and CDR2 FYNNEI. The CDR3 nucleotides read TGTGCCAGCACCGGCCTAGCGGGAGATCAAAGCGAGCAGTACTTC. Its translation: CASTGLAGDQSEQYF.

The V call is TRBV4-1, the J call TRBJ2-4; D may be TRBD2 (7 bases). Germline lookup yields CDR1 MGHRA and CDR2 YSYEKL. The CDR3 is made up of 19 amino acids. Trimming removed 0 bases from V and 2 bases from J, with 20 bases in between. The CDR3 DNA is TGCGCCAGCAGCCAAGATCGTGAGTGGGGGGGCTCTACCAAAAACATTCAGTACTTC. Encoded protein: CASSQDREWGGSTKNIQYF.

V is TRBV6-1 and J is TRBJ1-1, with D unclear. V lost 3 bases and J 5 bases, leaving 4 bases between the germline ends. Germline lookup yields CDR1 MNHNS and CDR2 SASEGT. This CDR3 is 11 amino acids long. CDR3 DNA sequence: TGTGCCAGCAGTGACAGGACTGAAGCTTTCTTT. Translated, it gives CASSDRTEAFF.

The J gene is TRBJ2-1, the V gene TRBV11-3, with 7 bases aligning to TRBD2. The CDR3 is 15 amino acids. Germline V CDR1 and CDR2: SGHNT, YENEEA. Losses at the gene ends were 3 bases for V and 0 bases for J; bases not matched to a gene: 2. The CDR3 DNA sequence: TGTGCCAGCAGCTTGGCGGGAGCCTCCTACAATGAGCAGTTCTTC. Protein product: CASSLAGASYNEQFF.

The rearrangement uses TRBV28 and TRBJ2-1; 11 nucleotides line up with TRBD2. The CDR3 has 16 residues. Germline CDR1 MDHEN, CDR2 SYDVKM. After removal of 6 bases from V and 6 bases from J, the junction contained 10 bases not matched to a gene. The CDR3 region is CASSKGGTSGGNEQFF. The CDR3 DNA reads TGTGCCAGCAGCAAGGGGGGGACTAGCGGCGGCAATGAGCAGTTCTTC. The complete variable domain, with remaining parts taken from reference TRBV28 and TRBJ2-1, reads DVKVTQSSRYLVKRTGEKVFLECVQDMDHENMFWYRQDPGLGLRLIYFSYDVKMKEKGDIPEGYSVSREKKERFSLILESASTNQTSMYLCASSKGGTSGGNEQFFGPGTRLTVL.

As for this clone: Different DNA sequences within this sample yield the same CDR3. This chain links TRBV28 with TRBJ2-7; possible D gene TRBD1, 6 bases. Germline lookup yields CDR1 MDHEN and CDR2 SYDVKM. The V gene lost 6 bases and the J gene lost 2 bases, with 11 bases spanning the gap. The CDR3 loop spans 13 amino acids. The CDR3 reads CASSPGQTYEQYF. The CDR3 nucleotides read TGTGCCAGCAGCCCGGGACAAACCTACGAGCAGTACTTC.

The chain employs TRBV5-4 and TRBJ2-1; possible D gene TRBD2, 6 bases. Deletions cut 4 bases from V and 0 bases from J, with 20 bases between. Germline V gene lookup returns CDR1 SGHNT and CDR2 YYREEE (reference sequence). The CDR3 has 18 residues. CDR3 sequence (DNA): TGTGCCAGCAGCCCACCTCTAACTAGCCCCAGCTCCTACAATGAGCAGTTCTTC. Protein: CASSPPLTSPSSYNEQFF.

The chain uses TRBV11-2 and TRBJ2-5; the match to TRBD2 covers 7 bases. Trimming cost V 7 bases and J 2 bases; bases outside gene matches: 4. The CDR3 totals 13 residues. Germline CDR1 SGHAT, CDR2 FQNNGV. In DNA, the CDR3 is TGTGCCAGCACGCGGGAGAGACAAGAGACCCAGTACTTC. Encoded protein: CASTRERQETQYF. Full variable domain (rest looked up from reference TRBV11-2 and TRBJ2-5): EAGVAQSPRYKIIEKRQSVAFWCNPISGHATLYWYQQILGQGPKLLIQFQNNGVVDDSQLPKDRFSAERLKGVDSTLKIQPAKLEDSAVYLCASTRERQETQYFGPGTRLLVL.

The gene calls are TRBV5-4 and TRBJ1-6, with a possible D match to TRBD1 (5 bases). CDR1 and CDR2 (germline): SGHNT, YYREEE (reference sequence). Trimming cost V 5 bases and J 0 bases, with 9 bases left between them. The CDR3 runs 15 residues. The CDR3 is CASSSDSSYNSPLHF. DNA for the CDR3: TGTGCCAGCAGTTCCGACAGCTCCTATAATTCACCCCTCCACTTT.

The chain is built from TRBV2 and TRBJ2-2; tentative D call: TRBD1 (6 bases). The V end was cut by 3 bases, the J end by 8 bases, with 10 bases between. Looked up from germline, CDR1 is SNHLY and CDR2 is FYNNEI. The CDR3 extends over 13 amino acids. In DNA form, the CDR3 reads TGTGCCAGCAGTGATTATACAGGGGGGGAGCTGTTTTTT. Translation gives CASSDYTGGELFF.

The chain is built from TRBV30 and TRBJ1-3; no reliable D call. The CDR3 consists of 13 residues. The ends were cut back, 1 base at V and 2 bases at J, with 6 bases in the middle. CDR1 GTSNPN and CDR2 SVGIG come from the germline V gene (reference sequence). The CDR3 protein is CAWSGGTGNTIYF. The CDR3 nucleotides read TGTGCCTGGAGTGGCGGGACTGGAAACACCATATATTTT.